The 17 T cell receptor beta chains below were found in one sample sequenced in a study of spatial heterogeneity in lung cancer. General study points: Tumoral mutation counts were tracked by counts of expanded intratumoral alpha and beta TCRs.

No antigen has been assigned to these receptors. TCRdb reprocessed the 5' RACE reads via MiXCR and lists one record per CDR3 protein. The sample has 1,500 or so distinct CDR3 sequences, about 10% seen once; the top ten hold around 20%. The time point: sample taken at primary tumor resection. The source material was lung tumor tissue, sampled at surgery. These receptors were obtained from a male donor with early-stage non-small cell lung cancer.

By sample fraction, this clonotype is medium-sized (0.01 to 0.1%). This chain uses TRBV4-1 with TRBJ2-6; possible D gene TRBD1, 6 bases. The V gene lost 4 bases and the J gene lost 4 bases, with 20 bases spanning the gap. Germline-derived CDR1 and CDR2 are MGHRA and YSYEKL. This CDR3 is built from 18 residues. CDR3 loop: CASSPYGTPHSGANVLTF. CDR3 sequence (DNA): TGCGCCAGCAGCCCATACGGGACACCCCACTCGGGGGCCAACGTCCTGACTTTC.

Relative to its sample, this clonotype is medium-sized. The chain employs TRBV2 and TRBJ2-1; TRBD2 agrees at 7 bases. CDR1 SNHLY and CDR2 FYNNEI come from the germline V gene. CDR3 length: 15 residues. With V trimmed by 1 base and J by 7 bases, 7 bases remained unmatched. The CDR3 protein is CASSEERGVVNEQFF. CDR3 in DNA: TGTGCCAGCAGTGAAGAGCGGGGCGTTGTGAATGAGCAGTTCTTC.

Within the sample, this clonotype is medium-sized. Here the CDR3 reads CASSSYKGGTQETQYF. The CDR3 DNA is TGTGCCAGCAGCTCCTACAAGGGGGGGACACAAGAGACCCAGTACTTC. This chain uses TRBV7-2 with TRBJ2-5; TRBD2 might be the D (7 bases). Trimming left V 4 bases short and J 2 bases short, with 17 bases between. There are 16 residues in the CDR3. In germline, CDR1 is SGHTA, CDR2 FQGNSA.

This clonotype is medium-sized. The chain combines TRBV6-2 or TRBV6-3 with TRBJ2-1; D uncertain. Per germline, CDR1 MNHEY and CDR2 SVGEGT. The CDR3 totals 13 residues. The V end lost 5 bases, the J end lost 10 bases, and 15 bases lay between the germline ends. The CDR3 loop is CASSPLGRREQFF. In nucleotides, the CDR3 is TGTGCCAGCAGTCCCCTTGGGCGTAGGGAGCAGTTCTTC.

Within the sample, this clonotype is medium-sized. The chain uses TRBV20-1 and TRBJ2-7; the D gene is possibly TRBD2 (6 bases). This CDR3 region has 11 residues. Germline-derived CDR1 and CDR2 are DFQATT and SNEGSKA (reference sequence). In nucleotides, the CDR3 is TGCAGCTTAAGCGGGTCGTACGAGCAGTACTTC. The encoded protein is CSLSGSYEQYF.

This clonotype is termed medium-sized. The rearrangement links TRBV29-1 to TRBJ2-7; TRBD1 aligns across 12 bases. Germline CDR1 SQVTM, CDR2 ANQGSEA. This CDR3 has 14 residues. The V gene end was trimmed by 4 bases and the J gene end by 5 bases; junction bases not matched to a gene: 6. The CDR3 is CSVVARDRGHEQYF. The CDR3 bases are TGCAGCGTTGTAGCCAGGGACAGGGGGCACGAGCAGTACTTC.

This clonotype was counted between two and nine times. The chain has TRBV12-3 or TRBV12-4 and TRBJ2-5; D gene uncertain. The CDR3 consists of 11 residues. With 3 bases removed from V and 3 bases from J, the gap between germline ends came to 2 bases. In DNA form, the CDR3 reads TGTGCCAGCAGTTTTGAAGAGACCCAGTACTTC. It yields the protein CASSFEETQYF.

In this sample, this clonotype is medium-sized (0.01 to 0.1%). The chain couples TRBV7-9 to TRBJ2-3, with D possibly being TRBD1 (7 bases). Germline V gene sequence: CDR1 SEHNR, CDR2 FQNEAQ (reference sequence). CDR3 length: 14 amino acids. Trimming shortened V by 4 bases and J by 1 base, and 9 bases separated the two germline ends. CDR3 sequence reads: CASSSRGGTDTQYF. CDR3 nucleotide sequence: TGTGCCAGCAGCTCCAGGGGGGGCACAGATACGCAGTATTTT.

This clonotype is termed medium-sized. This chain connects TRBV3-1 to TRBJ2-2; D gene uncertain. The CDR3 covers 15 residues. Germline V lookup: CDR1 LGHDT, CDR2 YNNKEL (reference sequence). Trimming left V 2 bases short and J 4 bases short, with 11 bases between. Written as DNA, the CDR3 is TGTGCCAGCAGCCAATTGCAGTCTGGCACCGGGGAGCTGTTTTTT. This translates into CASSQLQSGTGELFF.

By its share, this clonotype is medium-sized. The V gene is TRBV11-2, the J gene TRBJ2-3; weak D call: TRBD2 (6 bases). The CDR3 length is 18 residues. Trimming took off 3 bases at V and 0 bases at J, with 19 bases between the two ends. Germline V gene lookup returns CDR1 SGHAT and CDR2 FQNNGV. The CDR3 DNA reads TGTGCCAGCAGCTTGAAGGGTAGCGGATCAGTTAGCACAGATACGCAGTATTTT. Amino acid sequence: CASSLKGSGSVSTDTQYF. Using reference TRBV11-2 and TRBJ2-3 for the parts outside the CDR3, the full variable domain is EAGVAQSPRYKIIEKRQSVAFWCNPISGHATLYWYQQILGQGPKLLIQFQNNGVVDDSQLPKDRFSAERLKGVDSTLKIQPAKLEDSAVYLCASSLKGSGSVSTDTQYFGPGTRLTVL.

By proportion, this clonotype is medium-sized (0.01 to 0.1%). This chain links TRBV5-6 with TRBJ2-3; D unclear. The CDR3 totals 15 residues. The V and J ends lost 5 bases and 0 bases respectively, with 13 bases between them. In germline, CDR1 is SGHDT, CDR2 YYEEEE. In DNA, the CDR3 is TGTGCCAGCAGACTACGGAGTTCTAGCACAGATACGCAGTATTTT. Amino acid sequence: CASRLRSSSTDTQYF.

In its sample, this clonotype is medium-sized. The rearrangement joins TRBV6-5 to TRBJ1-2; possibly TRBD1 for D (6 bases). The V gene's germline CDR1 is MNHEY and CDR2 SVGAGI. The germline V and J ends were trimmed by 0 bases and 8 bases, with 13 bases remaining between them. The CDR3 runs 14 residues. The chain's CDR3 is CASSYSRGARGYTF. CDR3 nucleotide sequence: TGTGCCAGCAGTTACTCGCGGGGGGCGCGGGGCTACACCTTC.

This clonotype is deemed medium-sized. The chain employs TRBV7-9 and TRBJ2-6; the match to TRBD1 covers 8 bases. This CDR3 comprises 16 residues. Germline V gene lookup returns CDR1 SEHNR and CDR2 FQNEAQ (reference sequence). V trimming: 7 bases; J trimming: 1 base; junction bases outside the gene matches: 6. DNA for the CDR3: TGTGCCAGCACGCCCGGACAGGGTTCTGGGGCCAACGTCCTGACTTTC. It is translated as CASTPGQGSGANVLTF.

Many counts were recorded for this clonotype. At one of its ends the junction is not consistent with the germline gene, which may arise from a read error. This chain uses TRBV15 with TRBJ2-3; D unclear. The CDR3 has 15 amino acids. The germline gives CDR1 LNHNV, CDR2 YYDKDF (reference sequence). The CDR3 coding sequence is TGTGTCACCAGCAGTAGGGTCTCGGGCACAGATACGCAGTATTTT. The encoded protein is CVTSSRVSGTDTQYF.

Here the CDR3 reads CASSFGPRYEQYF. CDR3 nucleotides: TGCGCCAGCAGCTTCGGACCCCGCTACGAGCAGTACTTC. The chain couples TRBV5-1 to TRBJ2-7; no firm D call. This CDR3 spans 13 amino acids. Trimming removed 2 bases from V and 3 bases from J, with 9 bases in between. Germline CDR1 reads SGHRS; CDR2 reads YFSETQ.

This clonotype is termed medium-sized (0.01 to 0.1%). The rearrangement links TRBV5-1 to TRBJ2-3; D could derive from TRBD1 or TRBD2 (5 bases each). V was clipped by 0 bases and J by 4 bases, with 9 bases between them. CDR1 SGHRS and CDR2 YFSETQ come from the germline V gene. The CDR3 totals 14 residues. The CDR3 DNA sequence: TGCGCCAGCAGCTTGGAACCGGGGCCAGATACGCAGTATTTT. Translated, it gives CASSLEPGPDTQYF. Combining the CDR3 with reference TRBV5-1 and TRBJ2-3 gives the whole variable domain KAGVTQTPRYLIKTRGQQVTLSCSPISGHRSVSWYQQTPGQGLQFLFEYFSETQRNKGNFPGRFSGRQFSNSRSEMNVSTLELGDSALYLCASSLEPGPDTQYFGPGTRLTVL.

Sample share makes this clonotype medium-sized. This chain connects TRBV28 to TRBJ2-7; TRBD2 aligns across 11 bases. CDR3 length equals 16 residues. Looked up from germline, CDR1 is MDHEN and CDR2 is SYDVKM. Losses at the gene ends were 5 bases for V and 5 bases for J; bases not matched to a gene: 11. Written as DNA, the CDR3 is TGTGCCAGCAGTGGGGTAGCGGGAGGGAATAGAAACGAGCAGTACTTC. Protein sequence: CASSGVAGGNRNEQYF.